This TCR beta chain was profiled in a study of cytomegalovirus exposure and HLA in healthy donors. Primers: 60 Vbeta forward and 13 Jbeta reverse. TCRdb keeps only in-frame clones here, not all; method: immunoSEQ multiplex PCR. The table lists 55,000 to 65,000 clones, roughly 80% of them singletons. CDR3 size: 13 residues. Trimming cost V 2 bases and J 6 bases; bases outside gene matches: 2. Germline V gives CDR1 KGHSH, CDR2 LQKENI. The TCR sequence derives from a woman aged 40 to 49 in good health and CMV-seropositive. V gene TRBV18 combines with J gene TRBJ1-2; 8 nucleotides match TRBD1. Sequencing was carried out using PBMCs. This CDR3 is CASSPGQGNGYTF. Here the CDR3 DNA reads TGTGCCAGCTCACCAGGACAGGGCAATGGCTACACCTTC.